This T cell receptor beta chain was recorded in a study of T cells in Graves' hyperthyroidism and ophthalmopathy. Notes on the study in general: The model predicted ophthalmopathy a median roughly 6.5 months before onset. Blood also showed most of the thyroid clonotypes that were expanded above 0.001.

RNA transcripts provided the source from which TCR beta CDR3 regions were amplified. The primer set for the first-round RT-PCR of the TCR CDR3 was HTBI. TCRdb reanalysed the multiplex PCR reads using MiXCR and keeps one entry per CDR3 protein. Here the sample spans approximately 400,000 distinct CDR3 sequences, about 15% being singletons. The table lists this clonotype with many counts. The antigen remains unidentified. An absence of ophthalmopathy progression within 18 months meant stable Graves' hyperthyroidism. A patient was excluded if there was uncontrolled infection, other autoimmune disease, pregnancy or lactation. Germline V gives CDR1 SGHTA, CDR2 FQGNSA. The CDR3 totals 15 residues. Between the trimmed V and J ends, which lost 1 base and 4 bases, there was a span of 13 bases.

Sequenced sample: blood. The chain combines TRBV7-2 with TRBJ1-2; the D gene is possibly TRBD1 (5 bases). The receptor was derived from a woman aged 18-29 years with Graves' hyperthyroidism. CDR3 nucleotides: TGTGCCAGCAGCTTAGTGCAGGGATTCGGCTATGGCTACACCTTC. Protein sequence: CASSLVQGFGYGYTF.